The entry below gives a single T cell receptor beta chain sequence along with its context. Its antigen is as yet unknown. These data originate in a study of T cells in narcolepsy. On the study more broadly: Patients with NT1 or NT2 and healthy control donors were enrolled. General study results and limits: Autoreactive clonotypes reportedly recurred in blood of same and different patients, not controls. Same-patient CSF and blood CD4+ T cell clonotypes included HCRT-specific and TRIB2-specific autoreactive ones. In some patient and control memory CD4+ samples, autoreactive clones were absent.

Here immunoSEQ multiplex PCR was the method, and the copy in TCRdb shows in-frame clones only, minus some. Seen here are tens of thousands of clones, roughly nine tenths observed once, and the top ten hold around 1.2%. The TCR was taken from a human donor with narcolepsy. Sequencing was carried out using CD45RA- memory CD4+ T cells from PBMCs.

Written as DNA, the CDR3 is TGCGCCAGCAGCCAAGGGACGCTCACGGGGGGCGACGAGCAGTACTTC. Residues: CASSQGTLTGGDEQYF. This chain uses TRBV5-1 with TRBJ2-7; possibly TRBD2 for D (7 bases). This CDR3 has 16 residues. Germline V gives CDR1 SGHRS, CDR2 YFSETQ. The V end lost 4 bases, the J end lost 5 bases, and 22 bases lay between the germline ends.